These T cell receptor beta chains were read from a single sample in a study of shared clonotypes between healthy human individuals. Sequencing used immunoSEQ multiplex PCR; TCRdb keeps in-frame clones, though not all of them. Among nearly 2 million clones, about 94% were seen once, and the ten largest hold 1% to 1.5%. Specimen: naive CD8+ T cells sorted from blood. These receptors were collected from a man younger than 35 in good health. Both conserved end residues are part of each CDR3. The D gene is left open where the match is weak. Rows give clone size only sometimes, using once, few, many, or a class for an expanded clone.

j_call v_call d_call clone_size cdr3_aa cdr3_nt
TRBJ1-2 TRBV14 . . CASSQASAFYGYTF TGTGCCAGCAGCCAAGCGTCAGCTTTCTATGGCTACACCTTC
TRBJ2-7 TRBV28 . . CASSLIRDPYEQYF TGTGCCAGCAGTTTAATAAGAGACCCCTACGAGCAGTACTTC
TRBJ2-3 TRBV27 . . CASSLTQIPGLSHSDTQYF TGTGCCAGCAGCCTTACCCAAATACCGGGACTCTCGCACTCAGATACGCAGTATTTT
TRBJ2-5 TRBV30 . . CAPRTRTSETQYF TGTGCCCCCCGAACCCGTACCTCCGAGACCCAGTACTTC
TRBJ2-5 TRBV7-9 . . CASSLVSGAETQYF TGTGCCAGCAGCTTAGTAAGCGGTGCCGAGACCCAGTACTTC
TRBJ2-2 TRBV2 . . CASSVFSGELFF TGTGCCAGCAGTGTGTTTTCCGGGGAGCTGTTTTTT
TRBJ1-5 TRBV7-2 TRBD1 . CASSLGTGGNQPQHF TGTGCCAGCAGCTTAGGAACAGGGGGCAATCAGCCCCAGCATTTT
TRBJ2-1 TRBV4-3 TRBD2 once CASSPGTSALSSYNEQFF TGCGCCAGCAGCCCTGGGACTAGCGCATTGAGCTCCTACAATGAGCAGTTCTTC
TRBJ1-1 TRBV7-9 TRBD1 . CASSPGQGAKWDTEAFF TGTGCCAGCAGCCCCGGACAGGGGGCGAAATGGGACACTGAAGCTTTCTTT
TRBJ1-2 TRBV7-9 TRBD1 . CASSVEGGGGYGYTF TGTGCCAGCAGCGTAGAAGGGGGCGGCGGCTATGGCTACACCTTC
TRBJ2-2 TRBV7-6 TRBD2 . CASSSVLSGGANTGELFF TGTGCCAGCAGCTCCGTATTAAGCGGGGGAGCGAACACCGGGGAGCTGTTTTTT
TRBJ1-6 TRBV5-4 TRBD1 . CASSLQGAGSPLHF TGTGCCAGCAGCTTACAGGGGGCGGGATCACCCCTCCACTTT
TRBJ1-1 TRBV7-9 . . CASRSGRPGDTEAFF TGTGCCAGCAGGTCGGGGCGTCCGGGTGACACTGAAGCTTTCTTT
TRBJ2-7 TRBV6-1 . once CAHRGAGAVDEQYF TGTGCCCACCGTGGGGCAGGGGCGGTGGACGAGCAGTACTTC
TRBJ2-5 TRBV6-1 TRBD2 once CASSDLGERGGTETQYF TGTGCCAGCAGTGACCTCGGGGAGCGGGGGGGCACGGAGACCCAGTACTTC
TRBJ1-4 TRBV5-1 TRBD1 . CASSLALTGGYNEKLFF TGCGCCAGCAGCTTGGCCCTAACAGGGGGCTATAATGAAAAACTGTTTTTT
TRBJ2-2 TRBV19 . . CASSMIYTGELFF TGTGCCAGTAGTATGATTTACACCGGGGAGCTGTTTTTT
TRBJ1-5 TRBV4-1 TRBD1 few CASSQGTGSQPQHF TGCGCCAGCAGCCAAGGGACAGGGAGCCAGCCCCAGCATTTT
TRBJ2-1 TRBV27 . . CASTQTGVGNEQFF TGTGCCAGCACACAGACGGGGGTGGGCAATGAGCAGTTCTTC
TRBJ1-2 TRBV29-1 . . CSVEGRGGYTF TGCAGCGTTGAGGGCAGGGGAGGCTACACCTTC
TRBJ2-7 TRBV30 . . CACRGPTYEQYF TGTGCCTGCCGGGGACCGACCTACGAGCAGTACTTC
TRBJ2-7 TRBV28 . . CASSLDGRYEQYF TGTGCCAGCAGTTTGGACGGTCGGTACGAGCAGTACTTC
TRBJ1-5 TRBV28 . . CASCLSVLTGQPQHF TGTGCCAGCTGTTTAAGTGTACTCACAGGTCAGCCCCAGCATTTT
TRBJ2-7 TRBV30 . . CAYMGSSYEQYF TGTGCCTACATGGGGAGCTCCTACGAGCAGTACTTC
TRBJ2-5 TRBV7-9 . few CASSNQETQYF TGTGCCAGCAGCAACCAAGAGACCCAGTACTTC
TRBJ1-5 TRBV2 . . CASSEELLGHQPQHF TGTGCCAGCAGTGAAGAACTCCTGGGGCATCAGCCCCAGCATTTT
TRBJ2-7 TRBV27 TRBD2 . CASSSRLAVGGEQYF TGTGCCAGCAGTTCAAGACTAGCGGTGGGGGGCGAGCAGTACTTC
TRBJ1-3 TRBV29-1 . . CSVEVAGNTIYF TGCAGCGTTGAAGTGGCTGGAAACACCATATATTTT
TRBJ1-2 TRBV27 . . CASSLGQGHGYTF TGTGCCAGCAGTTTAGGGCAGGGACATGGCTACACCTTC
TRBJ2-5 TRBV28 . . CASRKGSGETQYF TGTGCCAGCAGAAAGGGGAGTGGAGAGACCCAGTACTTC
TRBJ2-1 TRBV19 TRBD2 . CASSLTSGRFDEQFF TGTGCCAGTAGTTTGACTAGCGGGAGGTTCGATGAGCAGTTCTTC
TRBJ2-7 TRBV27 . . CASSLGPLSYEQYF TGTGCCAGCAGTTTAGGACCCCTCTCCTACGAGCAGTACTTC
TRBJ2-7 TRBV2 TRBD2 once CASSVEGISGGAREQYF TGTGCCAGCAGTGTAGAAGGGATCAGCGGGGGGGCTCGCGAGCAGTACTTC
TRBJ2-5 TRBV5-1 . . CASSLEYTPQETQYF TGCGCCAGCAGCTTGGAGTACACACCTCAAGAGACCCAGTACTTC
TRBJ2-7 TRBV11-2 . once CASSLVLGSDDEQYF TGTGCCAGCAGCTTAGTTTTGGGCTCGGACGACGAGCAGTACTTC
TRBJ1-2 TRBV6-6 TRBD1 . CASSYSEGQFLYGYTF TGTGCCAGCAGTTACTCGGAGGGACAGTTCCTCTATGGCTACACCTTC
TRBJ1-1 TRBV6-6 . . CASSYSGVVTEAFF TGTGCCAGCAGTTACTCTGGGGTAGTGACTGAAGCTTTCTTT
TRBJ1-1 TRBV5-1 TRBD1 . CASSRTGGATEAFF TGCGCCAGCAGCCGAACAGGGGGCGCCACTGAAGCTTTCTTT